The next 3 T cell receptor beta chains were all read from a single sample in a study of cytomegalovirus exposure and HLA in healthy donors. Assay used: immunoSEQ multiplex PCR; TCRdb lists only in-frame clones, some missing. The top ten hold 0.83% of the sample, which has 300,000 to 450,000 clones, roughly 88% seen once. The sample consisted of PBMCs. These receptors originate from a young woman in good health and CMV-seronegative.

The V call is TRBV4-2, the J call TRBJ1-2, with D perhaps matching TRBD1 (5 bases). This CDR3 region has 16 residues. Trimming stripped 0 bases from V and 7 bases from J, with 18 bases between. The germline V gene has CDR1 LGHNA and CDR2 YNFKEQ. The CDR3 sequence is CASSQDLSQTRGGYTF. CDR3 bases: TGTGCCAGCAGCCAAGATCTTTCACAGACTAGGGGTGGCTACACCTTC.

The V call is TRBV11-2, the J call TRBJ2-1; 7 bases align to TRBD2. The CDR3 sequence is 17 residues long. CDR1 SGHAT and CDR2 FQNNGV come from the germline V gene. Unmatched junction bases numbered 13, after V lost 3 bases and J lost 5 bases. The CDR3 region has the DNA TGTGCCAGCAGCTTCGCTTGGAGCGGGAAGGCCAACAATGAGCAGTTCTTC. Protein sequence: CASSFAWSGKANNEQFF.

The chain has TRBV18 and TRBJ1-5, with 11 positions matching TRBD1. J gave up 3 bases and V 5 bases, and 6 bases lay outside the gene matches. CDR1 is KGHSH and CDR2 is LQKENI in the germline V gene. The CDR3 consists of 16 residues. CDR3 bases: TGTGCCAGCTCAGAGCCGGGACAGGGGGTCAATCAGCCCCAGCATTTT. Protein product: CASSEPGQGVNQPQHF.